These 15 T cell receptor beta chains came from one sample sequenced in a study of cytomegalovirus exposure and HLA in healthy donors. Here immunoSEQ multiplex PCR was the method, and the copy in TCRdb shows in-frame clones only, minus some. The sample contains about 330,000 clones, roughly 89% of which appear only once. Sequencing input: PBMCs. These receptors were taken from a young woman in good health and CMV-seronegative.

V is TRBV7-3 and J is TRBJ2-3; D is possibly TRBD1 (5 bases). Germline V gives CDR1 SGHTA, CDR2 FQGTGA. The CDR3 is 15 amino acids. The V end lost 1 base, the J end lost 1 base, and 9 bases lay between the germline ends. The CDR3 sequence is CASSLRSGRTDTQYF. The CDR3 nucleotides are TGTGCCAGCAGCTTAAGGTCAGGGCGCACAGATACGCAGTATTTT.

This chain uses TRBV6-6 with TRBJ2-7; TRBD2 is a possible D gene (7 bases). The V and J ends lost 5 bases and 4 bases respectively, with 18 bases between them. CDR3 length: 15 amino acids. Germline V gives CDR1 MNHNY, CDR2 SVGAGI (reference sequence). This chain's CDR3 is CASSRPGAGAYEQYF. Here the CDR3 DNA reads TGTGCCAGCAGTCGCCCGGGGGCGGGAGCATACGAGCAGTACTTC.

The J gene is TRBJ2-4, the V gene TRBV28, with 8 nucleotides matching TRBD1. With 5 bases clipped from V and 4 bases from J, the junction kept 4 bases outside the gene matches. Germline V gene data show CDR1 as MDHEN and CDR2 as SYDVKM. The CDR3 has 14 residues. CDR3 bases: TGTGCCAGCAGTAGCAGACAGGGGAAAAACATTCAGTACTTC. It specifies CASSSRQGKNIQYF.

This clone was seen a few times. The chain has TRBV4-2 and TRBJ2-7, with D uncertain. Germline CDR1 is LGHNA and CDR2 is YNFKEQ. With 0 bases removed from V and 6 bases from J, the gap between germline ends came to 12 bases. This CDR3 has 14 amino acids. This CDR3 reads CASSQDAKPREQYF. CDR3 nucleotide sequence: TGTGCCAGCAGCCAAGACGCGAAACCCCGCGAGCAGTACTTC.

This chain uses TRBV4-1 with TRBJ2-7; the match to TRBD2 covers 11 bases. Trimming took 1 base from V and 5 from J; bases not matched to a gene: 13. CDR3 length: 18 amino acids. Germline V CDR1 and CDR2: MGHRA, YSYEKL. The CDR3 spells CASSQGRLLAGGMDEQYF. The CDR3 bases are TGCGCCAGCAGCCAAGGGCGGCTCTTAGCGGGAGGGATGGACGAGCAGTACTTC.

The chain employs TRBV6-5 and TRBJ2-7; TRBD2 matches 8 bases. Losses at the gene ends were 0 bases for V and 2 bases for J; bases not matched to a gene: 3. CDR3 length: 15 residues. From germline, CDR1 is MNHEY and CDR2 SVGAGI. The CDR3 DNA is TGTGCCAGCAGTTACTCCGGGCGGGAGGCCTACGAGCAGTACTTC. It encodes CASSYSGREAYEQYF.

The V and J genes are TRBV2 and TRBJ1-2; D remains ambiguous. Germline V gene lookup returns CDR1 SNHLY and CDR2 FYNNEI. V gave up 4 bases and J gave up 8 bases, with 11 bases separating them. The CDR3 consists of 12 residues. The CDR3 here is CASSGNSGGYTF. The CDR3 nucleotides read TGTGCCAGCAGTGGGAATTCCGGGGGCTACACCTTC. Together with reference TRBV2 and TRBJ1-2, the CDR3 gives the full variable domain: EPEVTQTPSHQVTQMGQEVILRCVPISNHLYFYWYRQILGQKVEFLVSFYNNEISEKSEIFDDQFSVERPDGSNFTLKIRSTKLEDSAMYFCASSGNSGGYTFGSGTRLTVV.

This chain links TRBV4-1 with TRBJ2-2; D gene uncertain. Trimming cost V 8 bases and J 0 bases, with 13 bases left between them. CDR3 length equals 15 residues. Germline CDR1 MGHRA, CDR2 YSYEKL. CDR3 nucleotide sequence: TGCGCCAGCGGCCGGGCAGACCCGAACACCGGGGAGCTGTTTTTT. Protein: CASGRADPNTGELFF.

V usage is TRBV29-1 and J usage is TRBJ2-2; a possible D gene is TRBD2 (5 bases). The germline V gene encodes CDR1 SQVTM and CDR2 ANQGSEA. The V gene lost 7 bases and the J gene lost 5 bases, with 17 bases spanning the gap. There are 14 residues in the CDR3. The CDR3 loop reads CSAGRGVGTGELFF. For the CDR3, the DNA is TGCAGCGCCGGACGGGGTGTGGGAACCGGGGAGCTGTTTTTT.

This rearrangement joins TRBV5-4 to TRBJ2-7, with TRBD1 matching over 7 bases. J lost 9 bases, V lost 0 bases, and 3 bases had no gene match. The length of the CDR3 is 12 residues. Per the germline V gene, CDR1 is SGHNT and CDR2 is YYREEE (reference sequence). As DNA, the CDR3 is TGTGCCAGCAGCTTGGCCGAGGGGGCGCAGTACTTC. This sequence encodes CASSLAEGAQYF.

Remarks on this clone: The limits of the CDR3 on the DNA are not certain, so only TCRdb's listed CDR3 is given. The chain couples TRBV28 to TRBJ2-1; no check of the table's D call, TRBD2, against the DNA was made. Germline V gene lookup returns CDR1 MDHEN and CDR2 SYDVKM. The CDR3 numbers 14 amino acids, ends counted. CDR3 sequence reads: CASSTSLANNEQFF.

V gene TRBV6-5 combines with J gene TRBJ2-7; 8 nucleotides match TRBD1. The ends lost 6 bases at V and 1 base at J; junction bases unmatched: 8. CDR3 size: 15 residues. The germline V gene has CDR1 MNHEY and CDR2 SVGAGI. The CDR3 loop reads CASSRDRGRSYEQYF. CDR3 bases: TGTGCCAGCAGCCGCGACAGGGGACGTTCCTACGAGCAGTACTTC.

V is TRBV2 and J is TRBJ1-3, with unresolved D. V dropped 10 bases and J dropped 0 bases, with 13 bases sitting between them. This CDR3 is built from 14 residues. CDR1 SNHLY and CDR2 FYNNEI come from the germline V gene. As DNA, the CDR3 is TGTGCCACAGTCAGAGGGCTCTCTGGAAACACCATATATTTT. It yields the protein CATVRGLSGNTIYF. The variable domain in full, with the rest retrieved from reference TRBV2 and TRBJ1-3, is EPEVTQTPSHQVTQMGQEVILRCVPISNHLYFYWYRQILGQKVEFLVSFYNNEISEKSEIFDDQFSVERPDGSNFTLKIRSTKLEDSAMYFCATVRGLSGNTIYFGEGSWLTVV.

On this clone: Germline is not matched at one junction end, which may reflect a read error. This rearrangement joins TRBV25-1 to TRBJ1-1; a possible D gene is TRBD1 (5 bases). CDR1 and CDR2 (germline): MGHDK, SYGVNS. The CDR3 is 14 amino acids. The CDR3 DNA is TGTGCCAGCACCCTAGGCGGGTCGGGGACTGGAGCTTTCTTT. It encodes CASTLGGSGTGAFF.

V usage is TRBV29-1 and J usage is TRBJ2-7; D remains unclear. CDR1 and CDR2 (germline): SQVTM, ANQGSEA. CDR3 length equals 11 residues. V was clipped by 5 bases and J by 4 bases, with 9 bases between them. The CDR3 nucleotides are TGCAGCGTTCACGAGTTTTACGAGCAGTACTTC. Residues: CSVHEFYEQYF.